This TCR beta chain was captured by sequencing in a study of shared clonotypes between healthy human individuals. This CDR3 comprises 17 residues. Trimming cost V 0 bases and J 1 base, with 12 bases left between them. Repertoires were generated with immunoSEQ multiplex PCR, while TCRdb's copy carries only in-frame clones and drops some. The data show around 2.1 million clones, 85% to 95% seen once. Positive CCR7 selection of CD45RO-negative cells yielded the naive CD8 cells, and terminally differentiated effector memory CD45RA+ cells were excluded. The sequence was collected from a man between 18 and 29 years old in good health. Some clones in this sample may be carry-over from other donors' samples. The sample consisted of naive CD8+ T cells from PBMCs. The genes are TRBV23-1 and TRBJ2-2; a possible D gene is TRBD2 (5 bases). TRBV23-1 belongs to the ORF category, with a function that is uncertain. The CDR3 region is CASSQSEEGENTGELFF. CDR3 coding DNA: TGCGCCAGCAGTCAATCAGAAGAGGGCGAGAACACCGGGGAGCTGTTTTTT.